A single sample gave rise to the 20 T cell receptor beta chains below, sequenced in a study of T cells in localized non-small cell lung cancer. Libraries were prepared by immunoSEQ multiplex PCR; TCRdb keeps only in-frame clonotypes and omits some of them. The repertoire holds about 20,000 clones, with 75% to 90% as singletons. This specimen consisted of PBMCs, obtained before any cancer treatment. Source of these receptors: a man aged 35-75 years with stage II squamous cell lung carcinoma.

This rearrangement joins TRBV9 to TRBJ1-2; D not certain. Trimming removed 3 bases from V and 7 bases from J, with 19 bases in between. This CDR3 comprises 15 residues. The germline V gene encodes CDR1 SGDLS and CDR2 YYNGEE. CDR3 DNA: TGTGCCAGCAGCGCCCCCCCGGAAGGAGCCCTTGGCTACACCTTC. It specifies CASSAPPEGALGYTF. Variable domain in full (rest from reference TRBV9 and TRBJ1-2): DSGVTQTPKHLITATGQRVTLRCSPRSGDLSVYWYQQSLDQGLQFLIQYYNGEERAKGNILERFSAQQFPDLHSELNLSSLELGDSALYFCASSAPPEGALGYTFGSGTRLTVV.

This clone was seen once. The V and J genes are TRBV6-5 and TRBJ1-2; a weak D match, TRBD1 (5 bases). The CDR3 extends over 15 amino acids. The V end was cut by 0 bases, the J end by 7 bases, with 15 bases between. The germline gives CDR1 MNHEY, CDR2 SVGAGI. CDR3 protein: CASSYSSVGLLGYTF. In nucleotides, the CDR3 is TGTGCCAGCAGTTACTCGAGTGTGGGGCTGCTTGGCTACACCTTC.

CDR3 sequence: CASTGGSTDTQYF. The CDR3, as DNA: TGTGCCAGTACAGGGGGGAGCACAGATACGCAGTATTTT. The chain couples TRBV28 to TRBJ2-3, with TRBD1 matching over 8 bases. The germline V gene has CDR1 MDHEN and CDR2 SYDVKM. The CDR3 covers 13 residues. Trimming took 9 bases from V and 0 from J; bases not matched to a gene: 2.

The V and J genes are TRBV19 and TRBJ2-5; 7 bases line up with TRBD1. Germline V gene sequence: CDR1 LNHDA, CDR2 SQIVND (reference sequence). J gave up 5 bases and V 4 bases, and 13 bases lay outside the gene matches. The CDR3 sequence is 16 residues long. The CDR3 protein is CASSTTTGPYQETQYF. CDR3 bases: TGTGCCAGTAGTACTACGACAGGGCCATATCAGGAGACCCAGTACTTC.

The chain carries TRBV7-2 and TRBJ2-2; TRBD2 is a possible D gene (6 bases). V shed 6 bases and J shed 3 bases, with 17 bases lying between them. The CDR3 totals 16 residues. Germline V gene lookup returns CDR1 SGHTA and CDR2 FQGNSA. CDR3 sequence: CASRYWDSRDTGELFF. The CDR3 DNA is TGTGCCAGCAGATATTGGGACTCACGGGACACCGGGGAGCTGTTTTTT.

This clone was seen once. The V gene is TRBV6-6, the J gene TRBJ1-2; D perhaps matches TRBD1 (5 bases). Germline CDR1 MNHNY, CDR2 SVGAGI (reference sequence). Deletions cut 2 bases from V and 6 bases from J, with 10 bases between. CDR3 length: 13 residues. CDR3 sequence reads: CASSYGSGNGYTF. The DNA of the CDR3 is TGTGCCAGCAGTTACGGGTCAGGGAATGGCTACACCTTC.

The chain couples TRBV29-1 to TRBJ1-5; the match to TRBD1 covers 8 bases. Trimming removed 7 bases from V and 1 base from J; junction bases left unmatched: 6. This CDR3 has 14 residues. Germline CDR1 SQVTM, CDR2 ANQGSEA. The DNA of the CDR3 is TGCAGCGCATGGACAGGGCAGAGCAATCAGCCCCAGCATTTT. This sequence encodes CSAWTGQSNQPQHF.

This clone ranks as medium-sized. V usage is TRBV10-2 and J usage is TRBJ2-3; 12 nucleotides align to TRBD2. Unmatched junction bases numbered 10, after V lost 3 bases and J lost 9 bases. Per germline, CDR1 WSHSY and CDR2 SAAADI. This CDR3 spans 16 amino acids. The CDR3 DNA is TGCGCCAGCAGTGATGCCGGACTAGCGGGATTTGAGACGCAGTATTTT. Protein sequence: CASSDAGLAGFETQYF.

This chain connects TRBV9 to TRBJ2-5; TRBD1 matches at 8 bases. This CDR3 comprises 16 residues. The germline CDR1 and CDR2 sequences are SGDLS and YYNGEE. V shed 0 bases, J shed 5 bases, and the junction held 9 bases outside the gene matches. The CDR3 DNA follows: TGTGCCAGCAGCGTAGACAGGGGGTTAAACAAGGAGACCCAGTACTTC. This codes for CASSVDRGLNKETQYF. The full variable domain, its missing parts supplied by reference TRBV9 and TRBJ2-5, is DSGVTQTPKHLITATGQRVTLRCSPRSGDLSVYWYQQSLDQGLQFLIQYYNGEERAKGNILERFSAQQFPDLHSELNLSSLELGDSALYFCASSVDRGLNKETQYFGPGTRLLVL.

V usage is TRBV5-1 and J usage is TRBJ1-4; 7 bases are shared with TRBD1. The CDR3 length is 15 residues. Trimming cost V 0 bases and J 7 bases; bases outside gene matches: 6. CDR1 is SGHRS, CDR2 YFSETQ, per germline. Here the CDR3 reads CASSLATTGFEKLFF. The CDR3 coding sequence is TGCGCCAGCAGCTTGGCGACGACAGGGTTTGAAAAACTGTTTTTT.

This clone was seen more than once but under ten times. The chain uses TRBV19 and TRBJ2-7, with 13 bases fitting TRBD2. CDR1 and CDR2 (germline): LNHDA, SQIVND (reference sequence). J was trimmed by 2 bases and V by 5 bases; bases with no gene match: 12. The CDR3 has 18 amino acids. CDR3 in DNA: TGTGCCAGTAGTCCCCAATCCGGGACTAGCGGGGTAACCTACGAGCAGTACTTC. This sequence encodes CASSPQSGTSGVTYEQYF.

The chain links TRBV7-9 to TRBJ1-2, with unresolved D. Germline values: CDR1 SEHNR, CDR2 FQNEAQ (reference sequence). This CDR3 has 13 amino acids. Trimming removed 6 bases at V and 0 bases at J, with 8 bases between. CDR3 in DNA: TGTGCCAGCAGTCCGGCGGCTAACTATGGCTACACCTTC. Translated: CASSPAANYGYTF.

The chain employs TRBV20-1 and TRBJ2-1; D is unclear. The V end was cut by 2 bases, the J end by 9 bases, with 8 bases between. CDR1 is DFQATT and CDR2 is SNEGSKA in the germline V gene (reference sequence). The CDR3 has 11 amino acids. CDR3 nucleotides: TGCAGTGCTAGATGGTTAAGTGAGCAGTTCTTC. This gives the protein CSARWLSEQFF.

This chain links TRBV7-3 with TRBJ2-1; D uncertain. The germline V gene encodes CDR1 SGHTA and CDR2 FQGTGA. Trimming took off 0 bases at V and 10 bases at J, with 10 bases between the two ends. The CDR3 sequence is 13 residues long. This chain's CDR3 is CASSLTAGAEQFF. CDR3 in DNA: TGTGCCAGCAGCTTAACGGCTGGAGCGGAGCAGTTCTTC.

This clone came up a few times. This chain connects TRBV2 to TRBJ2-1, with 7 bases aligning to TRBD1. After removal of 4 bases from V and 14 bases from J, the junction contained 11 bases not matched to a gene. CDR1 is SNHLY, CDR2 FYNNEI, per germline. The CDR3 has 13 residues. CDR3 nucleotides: TGTGCCAGCAGTGCTCAATTTACCGGGACAGAGTTCTTC. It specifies CASSAQFTGTEFF.

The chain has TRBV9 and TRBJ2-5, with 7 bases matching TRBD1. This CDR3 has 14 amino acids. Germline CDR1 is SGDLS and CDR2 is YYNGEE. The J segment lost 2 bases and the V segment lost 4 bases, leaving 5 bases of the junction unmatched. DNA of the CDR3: TGTGCCAGCAGCCCGCGACAGGGACAAGAGACCCAGTACTTC. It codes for CASSPRQGQETQYF.

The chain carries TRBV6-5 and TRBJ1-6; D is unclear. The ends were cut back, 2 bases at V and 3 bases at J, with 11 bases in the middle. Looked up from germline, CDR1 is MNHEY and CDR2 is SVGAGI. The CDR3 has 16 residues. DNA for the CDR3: TGTGCCAGCAGTTACGATCCGGCCAACTATAATTCACCCCTCCACTTT. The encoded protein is CASSYDPANYNSPLHF.

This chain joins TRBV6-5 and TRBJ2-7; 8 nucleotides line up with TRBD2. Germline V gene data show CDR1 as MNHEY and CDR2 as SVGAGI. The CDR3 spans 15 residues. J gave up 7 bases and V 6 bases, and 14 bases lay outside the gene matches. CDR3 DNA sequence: TGTGCCAGCAGCTCTCTCGCGGGGGGCCAAAGGGAGCAGTACTTC. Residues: CASSSLAGGQREQYF.

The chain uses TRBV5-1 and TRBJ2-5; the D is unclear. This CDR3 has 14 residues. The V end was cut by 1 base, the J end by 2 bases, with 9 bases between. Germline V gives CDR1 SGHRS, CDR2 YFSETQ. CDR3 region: CASSLYGSQETQYF. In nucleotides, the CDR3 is TGCGCCAGCAGCTTGTATGGTTCTCAAGAGACCCAGTACTTC.

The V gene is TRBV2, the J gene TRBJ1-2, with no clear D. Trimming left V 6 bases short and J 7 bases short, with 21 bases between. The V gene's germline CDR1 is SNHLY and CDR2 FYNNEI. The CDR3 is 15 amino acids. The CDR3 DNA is TGTGCCAGCAGCCAATCCCTCCGGGCGGAGGGTGGCTACACCTTC. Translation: CASSQSLRAEGGYTF. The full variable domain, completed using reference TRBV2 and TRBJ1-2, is EPEVTQTPSHQVTQMGQEVILRCVPISNHLYFYWYRQILGQKVEFLVSFYNNEISEKSEIFDDQFSVERPDGSNFTLKIRSTKLEDSAMYFCASSQSLRAEGGYTFGSGTRLTVV.